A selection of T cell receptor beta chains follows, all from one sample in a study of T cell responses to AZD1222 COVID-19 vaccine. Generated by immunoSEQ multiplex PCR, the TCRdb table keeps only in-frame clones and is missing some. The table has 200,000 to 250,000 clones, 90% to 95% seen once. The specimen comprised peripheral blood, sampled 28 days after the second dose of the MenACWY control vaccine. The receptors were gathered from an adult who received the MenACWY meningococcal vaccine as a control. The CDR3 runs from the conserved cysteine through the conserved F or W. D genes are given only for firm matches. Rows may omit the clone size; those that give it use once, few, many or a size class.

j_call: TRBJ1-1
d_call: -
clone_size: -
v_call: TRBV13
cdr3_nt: TGTGCCAGCAGCTCCCCCCCGCAGGGGAACACTGAAGCTTTCTTT
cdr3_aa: CASSSPPQGNTEAFF

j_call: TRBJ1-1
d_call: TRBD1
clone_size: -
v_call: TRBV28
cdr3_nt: TGTGCCAGCAGACCCCGACAGGGACGGCCAAACACTGAAGCTTTCTTT
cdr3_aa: CASRPRQGRPNTEAFF

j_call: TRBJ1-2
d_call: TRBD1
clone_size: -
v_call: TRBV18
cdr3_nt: TGTGCCAGCTCACCACTACAGGGGGACTATGGCTACACCTTC
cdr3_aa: CASSPLQGDYGYTF

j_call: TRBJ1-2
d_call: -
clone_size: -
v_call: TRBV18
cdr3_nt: TGTGCCAGCTCACCGGCGGGGAACGGCGGCTACACCTTC
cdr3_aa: CASSPAGNGGYTF

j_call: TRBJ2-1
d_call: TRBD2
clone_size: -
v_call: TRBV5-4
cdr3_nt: TGTGCCAGCAGCCGACCGGGACTAGCGTCGAATGAGCAGTTCTTC
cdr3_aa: CASSRPGLASNEQFF

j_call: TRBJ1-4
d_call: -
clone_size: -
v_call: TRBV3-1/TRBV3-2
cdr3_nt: TGTGCCAGCAGCCAGGACTTAGGGGTTGAAAAACTGTTTTTT
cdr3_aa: CASSQDLGVEKLFF

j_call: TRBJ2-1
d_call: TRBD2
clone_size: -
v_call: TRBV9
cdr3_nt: TGTGCCAGCAGCGCTAGCGGGAGGGCCAATGAGCAGTTCTTC
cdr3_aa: CASSASGRANEQFF

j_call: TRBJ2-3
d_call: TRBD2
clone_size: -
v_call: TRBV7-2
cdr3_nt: TGTGCCAGCAGCTTAGCGGCCGGCAGGACTAGCGTCCGCACAGATACGCAGTATTTT
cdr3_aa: CASSLAAGRTSVRTDTQYF

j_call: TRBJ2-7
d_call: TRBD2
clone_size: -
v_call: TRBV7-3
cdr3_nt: TGTGCCAGCAGCTTAACTCTAGCGGGAGGCTCCTACGAGCAGTACTTC
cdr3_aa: CASSLTLAGGSYEQYF

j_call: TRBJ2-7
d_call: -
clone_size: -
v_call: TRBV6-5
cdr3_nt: TGTGCCAGCACCACAAGGCGACAGGCGGGTTTCAGGCAGTACTTC
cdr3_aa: CASTTRRQAGFRQYF

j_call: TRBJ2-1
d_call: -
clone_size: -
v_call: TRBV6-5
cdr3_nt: TGTGCCAGCAGTTACGAGGTAGGTCTCGGCAATGAGCAGTTCTTC
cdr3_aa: CASSYEVGLGNEQFF

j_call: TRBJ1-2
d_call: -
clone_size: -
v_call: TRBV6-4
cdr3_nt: TGTGCCAGCAGGGAGCAGGAGCCCCCCTATGGCTACACCTTC
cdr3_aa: CASREQEPPYGYTF

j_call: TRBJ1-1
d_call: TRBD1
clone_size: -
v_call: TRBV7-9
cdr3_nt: TGTGCCAGCAGCTTAGGGCAGGGGGCCATAGACACTGAAGCTTTCTTT
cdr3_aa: CASSLGQGAIDTEAFF

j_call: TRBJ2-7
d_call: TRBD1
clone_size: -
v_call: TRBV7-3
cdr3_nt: TGTGCCAGCAGCTCGTCGGACAGGCCTTACGAGCAGTACTTC
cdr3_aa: CASSSSDRPYEQYF

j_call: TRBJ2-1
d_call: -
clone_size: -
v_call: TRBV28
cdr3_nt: TGTGCCAGCAGTTTCTCCCCTGGTTATAGCTCCTACAATGAGCAGTTCTTC
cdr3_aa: CASSFSPGYSSYNEQFF

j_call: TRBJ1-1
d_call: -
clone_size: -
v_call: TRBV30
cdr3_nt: TGTGCCTGGAGTGGCCAGACAAACACTGAAGCTTTCTTT
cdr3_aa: CAWSGQTNTEAFF

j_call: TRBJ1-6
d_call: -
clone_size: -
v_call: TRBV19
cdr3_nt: TGTGCCAGTAGTTCAGGGTGGAATTCACCCCTCCACTTT
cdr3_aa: CASSSGWNSPLHF

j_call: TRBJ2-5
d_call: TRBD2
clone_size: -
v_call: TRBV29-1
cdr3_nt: TGCAGCGTTCTAGCGGGAGGGGGTGAGACCCAGTACTTC
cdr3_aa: CSVLAGGGETQYF

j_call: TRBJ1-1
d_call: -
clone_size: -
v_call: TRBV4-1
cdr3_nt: TGCGCCAGCAGCCAACAGTCTGAAGCTTTCTTT
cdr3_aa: CASSQQSEAFF

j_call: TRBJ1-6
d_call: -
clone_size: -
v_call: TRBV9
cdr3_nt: TGTGCCAGCAGCGTAGAGCCAGGCAGGACCATTCACCCCCTCCACTTT
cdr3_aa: CASSVEPGRTIHPLHF

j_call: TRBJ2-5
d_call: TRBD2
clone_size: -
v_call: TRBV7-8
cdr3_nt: TGTGCCAGCAGCCCAAGCGAGTCGGGAGGAGAGACCCAGTACTTC
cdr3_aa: CASSPSESGGETQYF

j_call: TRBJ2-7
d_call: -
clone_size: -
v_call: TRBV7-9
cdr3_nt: TGTGCCAGCAGCTTAGACGAGGGGGACGAGCAGTACTTC
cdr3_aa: CASSLDEGDEQYF

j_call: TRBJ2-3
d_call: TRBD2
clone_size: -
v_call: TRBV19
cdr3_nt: TGTGCCAGTAGTATAAACGGACTAGCGGGGGCGAGCACAGATACGCAGTATTTT
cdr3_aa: CASSINGLAGASTDTQYF

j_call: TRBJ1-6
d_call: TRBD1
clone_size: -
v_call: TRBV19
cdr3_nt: TGTGCCAGTAGTATAGTGGACAGGGGCGTCGGTTCACCCCTCCACTTT
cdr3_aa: CASSIVDRGVGSPLHF

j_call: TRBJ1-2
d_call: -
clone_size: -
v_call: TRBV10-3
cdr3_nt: TGTGCCATCAGTGAAGCGGACTATGGCTACACCTTC
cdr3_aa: CAISEADYGYTF

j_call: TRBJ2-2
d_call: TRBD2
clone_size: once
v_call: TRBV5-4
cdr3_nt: TGTGCCAGCAGCTTGGAACTAGCGGGAGTGGGCACCGGGGAGCTGTTTTTT
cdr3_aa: CASSLELAGVGTGELFF

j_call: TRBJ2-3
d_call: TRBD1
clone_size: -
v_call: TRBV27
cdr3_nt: TGTGCCAGCAGGGGACAGGGGTGGGTTGATACGCAGTATTTT
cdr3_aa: CASRGQGWVDTQYF

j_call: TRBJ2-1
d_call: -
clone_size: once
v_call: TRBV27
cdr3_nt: TGTGCCAGCAGTCCAGAGCAGGCCGGTAGGGATGAGCAGTTCTTC
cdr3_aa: CASSPEQAGRDEQFF

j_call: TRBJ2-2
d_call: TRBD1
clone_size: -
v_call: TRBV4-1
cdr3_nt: TGCGCCAGCAGTCAATGGGCCCGGGACAGGGGTTACACCGGGGAGCTGTTTTTT
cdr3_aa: CASSQWARDRGYTGELFF

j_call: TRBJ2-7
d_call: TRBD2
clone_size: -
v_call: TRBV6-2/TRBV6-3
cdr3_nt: TGTGCCAGCACCCCGGGAGCGGGGGCCTCCTACGAGCAGTACTTC
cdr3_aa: CASTPGAGASYEQYF

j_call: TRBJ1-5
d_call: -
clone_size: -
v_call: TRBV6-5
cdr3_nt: TGTGCCAGCAGCCGGTCGCCTAATCAGCCCCAGCATTTT
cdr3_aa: CASSRSPNQPQHF

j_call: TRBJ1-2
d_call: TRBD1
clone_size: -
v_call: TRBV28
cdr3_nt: TGTGCCAGCAGTTTGGGACAGTTTAACTATGGCTACACCTTC
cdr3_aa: CASSLGQFNYGYTF

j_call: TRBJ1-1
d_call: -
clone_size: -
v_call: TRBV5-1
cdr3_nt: TGCGCCAGCAGCTTTGGGGACGTGAACACTGAAGCTTTCTTT
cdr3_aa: CASSFGDVNTEAFF

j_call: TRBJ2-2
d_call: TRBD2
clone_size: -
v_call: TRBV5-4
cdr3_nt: TGTGCCAGCAGCTTGGTGACTAGCGCCTCCGAGAACACCGGGGAGCTGTTTTTT
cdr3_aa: CASSLVTSASENTGELFF

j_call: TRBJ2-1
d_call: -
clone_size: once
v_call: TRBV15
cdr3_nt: TGTGCCACCAGCAGAGAGCTCACCGCGGGACCCTACAATGAGCAGTTCTTC
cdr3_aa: CATSRELTAGPYNEQFF